The 7 T cell receptor beta chains below come from one sample, sequenced in a study of cytomegalovirus exposure and HLA in healthy donors (dated by TCRdb to the late 2010s). The library was obtained by the immunoSEQ multiplex PCR assay. A mixture of 60 forward primers for TCR Vbeta segments and 13 reverse primers for TCR Jbeta segments was used in the multiplex PCR. TCRdb limited this immuneACCESS table to in-frame rearrangements with V and J called. A share of clones is missing; checked studies link under half to unresolved V genes, and the rest is unexplained. This sample holds roughly 160,000 clones; around 80% were observed only once. The top ten constitute 2% to 3% of the sample. Sequencing used PBMCs. The receptors come from a female donor in good health and CMV-seronegative.

The CDR3 DNA follows: TGTGCCAGCAGCTCAAACAGGGGGCCGTACGAGCAGTACTTC. It translates to CASSSNRGPYEQYF. The chain is built from TRBV7-9 and TRBJ2-7, with TRBD1 matching 9 bases. The CDR3 extends over 14 amino acids. Trimming at V came to 4 bases and at J to 4 bases, leaving 5 bases not matched to a gene. The germline gives CDR1 SEHNR, CDR2 FQNEAQ (reference sequence).

V gene TRBV5-1 combines with J gene TRBJ1-4; D is perhaps TRBD1 (5 bases). This CDR3 has 13 amino acids. V was pared by 4 bases and J by 7 bases, with 11 bases between. Germline assignment: CDR1 SGHRS and CDR2 YFSETQ. The CDR3 region is CASSLGGGEKLFF. CDR3 in DNA: TGCGCCAGCAGCCTGGGGGGGGGTGAAAAACTGTTTTTT.

This clone was recorded once. This sample also contains other DNA sequences that code for the same CDR3. The rearrangement links TRBV27 to TRBJ2-7; TRBD2 agrees at 9 bases. This CDR3 has 14 residues. With 0 bases clipped from V and 4 bases from J, the junction kept 1 base outside the gene matches. Germline CDR1 and CDR2: MNHEY and SMNVEV (reference sequence). CDR3 sequence: CASSLSSGSYEQYF. CDR3 DNA sequence: TGTGCCAGCAGTTTATCTAGCGGGAGTTACGAGCAGTACTTC.

The chain is built from TRBV28 and TRBJ1-1; TRBD1 agrees at 7 bases. The CDR3 has 17 residues. V lost 5 bases to trimming and J lost 0 bases; unmatched junction nucleotides: 12. CDR1 MDHEN and CDR2 SYDVKM come from the germline V gene. CDR3 nucleotide sequence: TGTGCCAGCAGTCTGACTGGTAGGGGGCGGTTGAACACTGAAGCTTTCTTT. Amino acids: CASSLTGRGRLNTEAFF.

J is TRBJ2-1 and V is TRBV5-1; 9 nucleotides match TRBD2. The CDR3 covers 13 residues. Germline lookup yields CDR1 SGHRS and CDR2 YFSETQ. The V gene end was trimmed by 0 bases and the J gene end by 16 bases; junction bases not matched to a gene: 8. This CDR3 reads CASSLEGGGAEFF. CDR3 nucleotide sequence: TGCGCCAGCAGCTTGGAGGGCGGGGGGGCCGAATTCTTC.

This clone was seen more than once but under ten times. The chain combines TRBV5-1 with TRBJ1-4; D is unclear. The germline V gene encodes CDR1 SGHRS and CDR2 YFSETQ. CDR3 length: 14 residues. V was shortened by 0 bases and J by 10 bases, with 13 bases between the two germline ends. CDR3 coding DNA: TGCGCCAGCAGCTTGGCCGCGGAACTCGGAAAACTGTTTTTT. As protein: CASSLAAELGKLFF.

The chain carries TRBV6-5 and TRBJ1-2; 7 nucleotides agree with TRBD1. Trimming cost V 5 bases and J 6 bases; bases outside gene matches: 9. The CDR3 contains 14 residues. Germline V gene data show CDR1 as MNHEY and CDR2 as SVGAGI. CDR3 amino acids: CASSALKTGDGYTF. CDR3 coding DNA: TGTGCCAGCAGTGCCCTTAAAACAGGGGATGGCTACACCTTC.